This T cell receptor beta chain was found in a study of T-cell reconstitution after alpha-beta-depleted transplantation in children. Study-wide results and limits: From newly produced T cells came most of the T-cell counts and diversity one year after transplant. By about two months after transplant, alpha-beta T cells reportedly arose from several hundred graft clones that had expanded. Surviving thymic progenitors and recipient T cells were the source of high TCRbeta diversity at day 60 in some patients.

With respect to this clonotype: Its antigen is currently unknown.

Researchers prepared the TCRbeta library using unique molecular identifiers, the study reports. TCRdb re-called the PCR reads with MiXCR, one entry per CDR3 protein. This table holds approximately 800,000 distinct CDR3 sequences, roughly 16% found once. Trimming left V 0 bases short and J 1 base short, with 7 bases between. Per the germline V gene, CDR1 is MRHNA and CDR2 is SNTAGT. CDR3 size: 16 residues. The rearrangement uses TRBV6-4 and TRBJ2-6; D call uncertain. The clonotype was recovered from a male patient between 5 and 17 years old who had a stem cell transplant for acute lymphoblastic leukemia, so the T cells may come from the graft donor. The sequencing here drew on PBMCs, mostly from graft donor cells, taken 360 days after TCRalphabeta/CD19-depleted stem cell transplant. The CDR3 DNA is TGTGCCAGCAGTGACTCCTTCAGGTCTGGGGCCAACGTCCTGACTTTC. It codes for CASSDSFRSGANVLTF.